The clone carrying this T cell receptor (beta chain) was seen more than once but under ten times. The data are from a study of identical twins. Unique molecular identifiers were present on cDNA, and template switching added a universal primer site. TCRdb reanalysed the 5' RACE reads using MiXCR and keeps one entry per CDR3 protein. The top ten hold 0.8% to 1% of the sample, which has roughly 540,000 distinct CDR3 sequences, 20% to 25% seen once. The sample also formed part of further work on T cells expressing NK-cell markers. That work adds: In about 6 donors, dominant CD3+CD56+NKG2C+ clonotypes ranked among the top 10 CD8+ clonotypes.

This receptor was taken from a woman between 18 and 30 years old in good health. The sample comprised CD4+ T cells sorted from blood.

The CDR3 nucleotides read TGTGCCAGCAGACTACTAGCGGGTAGAGTGCATGAGCAGTTCTTC. Protein: CASRLLAGRVHEQFF. The chain employs TRBV3-1 and TRBJ2-1; 9 nucleotides agree with TRBD2. Germline lookup yields CDR1 LGHDT and CDR2 YNNKEL (reference sequence). The CDR3 length is 15 residues. V was clipped by 6 bases and J by 8 bases; unmatched bases: 11.